The 21 T cell receptor beta chains below come from one sample, sequenced in a study of technical replicates of blood from several donors. TCRdb's table, derived via immunoSEQ multiplex PCR, lists solely in-frame clones and lacks some. This sample has 70,000 to 85,000 clones, with approximately 90% found just once. Sample: T cells isolated from PBMCs. The receptors shown here come from a human donor in good health.

The V call is TRBV10-2, the J call TRBJ1-3, with 9 bases fitting TRBD1. CDR1 and CDR2 from the germline V gene are WSHSY and SAAADI. V was pared by 3 bases and J by 4 bases, with 1 base of the junction left unmatched. This CDR3 is built from 14 residues. The CDR3 DNA sequence: TGCGCCAGCAGTGAAGGGACAGGGGGAAACACCATATATTTT. This codes for CASSEGTGGNTIYF.

The chain recombines TRBV7-3 with TRBJ2-3, with TRBD2 as a possible D gene (7 bases). V was cut by 4 bases and J by 11 bases, with 16 bases left in between. Germline loops: CDR1 SGHTA, CDR2 FQGTGA. The CDR3 has 13 residues. For the CDR3, the DNA is TGTGCCAGCAGCTGGGGGGGGCTGAGGGTGCAGTATTTT. Translated: CASSWGGLRVQYF.

This clone was detected once. The rearrangement links TRBV7-2 to TRBJ1-2; 8 nucleotides line up with TRBD1. Germline CDR1 SGHTA, CDR2 FQGNSA. The trim removed 4 bases at V and 4 bases at J, leaving 8 bases unmatched. The CDR3 loop spans 15 amino acids. DNA of the CDR3: TGTGCCAGCAGCTCTACCTTGGACAGGGCCTATGGCTACACCTTC. Amino acids: CASSSTLDRAYGYTF.

This clone appeared once. The chain couples TRBV7-8 to TRBJ2-6; D call uncertain. Germline assignment: CDR1 SGHVS and CDR2 FQNEAQ. V gave up 4 bases and J gave up 0 bases, with 7 bases separating them. CDR3 length: 15 amino acids. The CDR3 reads CASSSFFSGANVLTF. The CDR3 DNA is TGTGCCAGCAGCTCGTTTTTCTCTGGGGCCAACGTCCTGACTTTC.

This clone was picked up a small number of times. The chain has TRBV7-9 and TRBJ1-2; maybe TRBD1 (5 bases). CDR3 length equals 13 residues. V was cut by 7 bases and J by 3 bases, with 12 bases left in between. Germline loops: CDR1 SEHNR, CDR2 FQNEAQ (reference sequence). CDR3 in amino acids: CASMGRVDYGYTF. CDR3 in DNA: TGTGCCAGCATGGGCAGGGTAGACTATGGCTACACCTTC.

J is TRBJ2-2 and V is TRBV9; 9 positions match TRBD2. J gave up 5 bases and V 0 bases, and 5 bases lay outside the gene matches. This CDR3 has 16 residues. Looked up from germline, CDR1 is SGDLS and CDR2 is YYNGEE. Here the CDR3 reads CASSVDPSGGTGELFF. CDR3 coding DNA: TGTGCCAGCAGCGTAGATCCCAGCGGGGGGACCGGGGAGCTGTTTTTT.

The J gene is TRBJ1-2, the V gene TRBV25-1; the match to TRBD1 covers 7 bases. The CDR3 contains 17 residues. Germline V gene lookup returns CDR1 MGHDK and CDR2 SYGVNS. Germline trimming cut 3 bases from V and 0 bases from J; bases unmatched to any gene: 10. Here the CDR3 DNA reads TGTGCCAGCAGTGATTTGGGGAAGGGGGCGACTAACTATGGCTACACCTTC. Protein product: CASSDLGKGATNYGYTF.

This clone showed up just once. The genes are TRBV7-9 and TRBJ2-7, with D maybe TRBD2 (6 bases). There are 16 residues in the CDR3. Germline V gene data show CDR1 as SEHNR and CDR2 as FQNEAQ (reference sequence). Trimming removed 5 bases at V and 0 bases at J, with 17 bases between. This chain's CDR3 is CASSQIRFSGSYEQYF. The DNA for the CDR3 is TGTGCCAGCAGCCAAATCAGATTTAGCGGCTCCTACGAGCAGTACTTC.

This sequence joins TRBV27 and TRBJ1-1, with 7 bases matching TRBD1. The CDR3 is 15 amino acids. Germline V lookup: CDR1 MNHEY, CDR2 SMNVEV (reference sequence). With 4 bases clipped from V and 4 bases from J, the junction kept 9 bases outside the gene matches. In DNA form, the CDR3 reads TGTGCCAGCAGTTATACGACAGGGCTTGGCACTGAAGCTTTCTTT. Amino acid sequence: CASSYTTGLGTEAFF.

The chain combines TRBV5-4 with TRBJ2-6; possibly TRBD2 for D (5 bases). Germline V lookup: CDR1 SGHNT, CDR2 YYREEE (reference sequence). This CDR3 contains 15 residues. Trimming removed 0 bases from V and 4 bases from J, with 8 bases in between. CDR3 DNA sequence: TGTGCCAGCAGCTTGGGCGGGCTGGGGGCCAACGTCCTGACTTTC. This codes for CASSLGGLGANVLTF.

The chain has TRBV20-1 and TRBJ1-2, with 7 bases matching TRBD1. The CDR3 has 11 amino acids. J gave up 4 bases and V 8 bases, and 4 bases lay outside the gene matches. Germline assignment: CDR1 DFQATT and CDR2 SNEGSKA (reference sequence). This CDR3 is CSSTGAYGYTF. The CDR3 DNA follows: TGCAGTTCTACAGGGGCCTATGGCTACACCTTC.

The J gene is TRBJ1-1, the V gene TRBV10-1; D remains unclear. Trimming took 4 bases from V and 6 from J, leaving 12 bases between them. From germline, CDR1 is WNHNN and CDR2 SYGVQD (reference sequence). The length of the CDR3 is 13 residues. CDR3 coding DNA: TGCGCCAGCAGTGCCATCCTCCGAGCTGAAGCTTTCTTT. It codes for CASSAILRAEAFF.

The J gene is TRBJ2-5, the V gene TRBV30; tentative D call: TRBD1 (6 bases). The J call is doubtful: the DNA matches TRBJ2-7 better. Germline V gene data show CDR1 as GTSNPN and CDR2 as SVGIG (reference sequence). This CDR3 is built from 12 residues. The CDR3 sequence is CAWRRGFYEQYF. The DNA for the CDR3 is TGTGCCTGGAGAAGGGGGTTCTACGAGCAGTACTTC.

The chain employs TRBV7-8 and TRBJ2-7; no reliable D call. The CDR3 sequence is 15 residues long. V lost 0 bases and J lost 3, with 12 bases in between. CDR1 and CDR2 from the germline V gene are SGHVS and FQNEAQ. For the CDR3, the DNA is TGTGCCAGCAGCTTAGCGAGTGGGCATTACTACGAGCAGTACTTC. Its translation is CASSLASGHYYEQYF.

This clone was seen a few times. The chain combines TRBV30 with TRBJ1-1, with a weak D call TRBD1 (6 bases). Per germline, CDR1 GTSNPN and CDR2 SVGIG (reference sequence). The CDR3 has 17 residues. Trimming took off 4 bases at V and 1 base at J, with 22 bases between the two ends. CDR3 sequence (DNA): TGTGCCTGGAATAATCATCTAGGGGGACGTGGGAACACTGAAGCTTTCTTT. Translating gives CAWNNHLGGRGNTEAFF.

The V and J genes are TRBV18 and TRBJ2-7, with 10 bases matching TRBD1. The germline gives CDR1 KGHSH, CDR2 LQKENI. The CDR3 has 15 amino acids. J lost 1 base, V lost 3 bases, and 3 bases had no gene match. CDR3 region: CASSPGTGVSYEQYF. CDR3 coding DNA: TGTGCCAGCTCACCCGGGACAGGGGTATCCTACGAGCAGTACTTC.

The CDR3: CASSQDLFGRGNSEQYF. CDR3 coding DNA: TGTGCCAGCAGCCAAGATCTTTTCGGCAGGGGGAATAGCGAGCAGTACTTC. This chain joins TRBV14 and TRBJ2-7; TRBD1 aligns across 7 bases. Germline loops: CDR1 SGHDN, CDR2 FVKESK. With V trimmed by 0 bases and J by 6 bases, 14 bases remained unmatched. This CDR3 is built from 17 residues.

The chain employs TRBV6-1 and TRBJ1-4, with 7 bases lining up with TRBD1. CDR1 is MNHNS, CDR2 SASEGT, per germline. This CDR3 is 13 amino acids long. Trimming cost V 7 bases and J 8 bases; bases outside gene matches: 7. The CDR3 DNA follows: TGTGCCAGCAACAGGGGCCTTGAGGAAAAACTGTTTTTT. Translation: CASNRGLEEKLFF.

This clone occurred a few times. The CDR3 is CASSTLGGDTEAFF. CDR3 in DNA: TGTGCCAGCAGTACTCTGGGAGGGGACACTGAAGCTTTCTTT. The rearrangement uses TRBV25-1 and TRBJ1-1; maybe TRBD1 (5 bases). CDR3 size: 14 residues. The V end was cut by 5 bases, the J end by 3 bases, with 13 bases between. Germline CDR1 and CDR2: MGHDK and SYGVNS.

The rearrangement links TRBV11-2 to TRBJ2-1; 11 nucleotides match TRBD2. With 2 bases clipped from V and 2 bases from J, the junction kept 2 bases outside the gene matches. The CDR3 runs to 16 residues. The V gene's germline CDR1 is SGHAT and CDR2 FQNNGV. CDR3 sequence (DNA): TGTGCCAGCAGCTTACTTAGCGGGGGGGCCTACAATGAGCAGTTCTTC. Translation gives CASSLLSGGAYNEQFF.

The chain links TRBV6-5 to TRBJ1-1; 11 positions match TRBD1. CDR3 length: 13 amino acids. With 6 bases clipped from V and 7 bases from J, the junction kept 4 bases outside the gene matches. Germline loops: CDR1 MNHEY, CDR2 SVGAGI. Written as DNA, the CDR3 is TGTGCCAGCAGACCGGACAGGGGGCTTGAAGCTTTCTTT. Its protein product is CASRPDRGLEAFF.